The 10 T cell receptor beta chains below were found in one sample sequenced in a study of beta chain features in type 1 diabetes (dated by TCRdb to about 2018). Summary of the overall study and its limitations: A moderate but significant shortening of TCRB CDR3 length was observed in type 1 diabetes patients in all four CD4+ subsets.

Which antigens these TCRs recognize remains unknown. The protocol used for the library was the immunoSEQ multiplex PCR assay. The High Capacity cDNA Reverse Transcription Kit was used to reverse transcribe all of the isolated RNA, meaning that expressed TCRB transcripts were what got sequenced. In its TCRdb copy, this immuneACCESS table keeps in-frame sequences only and misses some clones. Where compared with another copy, unresolved V genes explain less than half of these, and the others have no known cause. This sample lists roughly 150,000 clones; just over 8% were detected once. The ten largest clones take up under 0.65% of the sample. The sequencing sample was made of central memory CD4+ T cells from blood. The receptors originated from a woman younger than 30 with type 1 diabetes.

The chain employs TRBV14 and TRBJ2-5, with D perhaps TRBD1 (5 bases). The CDR3 is 16 amino acids. Germline lookup yields CDR1 SGHDN and CDR2 FVKESK. V was shortened by 1 base and J by 4 bases, with 16 bases between the two germline ends. The CDR3 DNA is TGTGCCAGCAGCCAAGGCTCAGGGTACTACGGAGAGACCCAGTACTTC. It codes for CASSQGSGYYGETQYF.

The chain links TRBV6-5 to TRBJ1-1; possible D gene TRBD1, 5 bases. The length of the CDR3 is 15 residues. Per the germline V gene, CDR1 is MNHEY and CDR2 is SVGAGI. V lost 7 bases, J lost 4 bases, and 19 bases lay in between. In DNA form, the CDR3 reads TGTGCCAGCAATGGGGCATCAACCGGGTCCACTGAAGCTTTCTTT. Protein: CASNGASTGSTEAFF.

In the case of this clone: The identical CDR3 is also encoded by other nucleotide sequences in the sample. The chain has TRBV6-5 and TRBJ1-1; 7 nucleotides agree with TRBD1. The length of the CDR3 is 15 residues. Per germline, CDR1 MNHEY and CDR2 SVGAGI. Trimming at V came to 2 bases and at J to 2 bases, leaving 5 bases not matched to a gene. The CDR3 here is CASSYQGQANTEAFF. The CDR3 DNA reads TGTGCCAGCAGTTACCAAGGACAGGCCAACACTGAAGCTTTCTTT.

The chain employs TRBV19 and TRBJ2-1; D is possibly TRBD1 (5 bases). CDR1 LNHDA and CDR2 SQIVND come from the germline V gene (reference sequence). Between the trimmed V and J ends, which lost 6 bases and 0 bases, there was a span of 12 bases. The CDR3 is 15 amino acids. CDR3 region: CASRAGHISYNEQFF. The CDR3 DNA reads TGTGCCAGTAGGGCCGGACACATCTCCTACAATGAGCAGTTCTTC.

This clone was observed a few times. J is TRBJ1-1 and V is TRBV4-3; no reliable D call. Trimming left V 0 bases short and J 4 bases short, with 21 bases between. The CDR3 sequence is 18 residues long. Germline values: CDR1 LGHNA, CDR2 YSLEER. The chain's CDR3 is CASSQDLKMVTRGTEAFF. The CDR3 coding sequence is TGCGCCAGCAGCCAAGATCTGAAAATGGTGACCCGGGGCACTGAAGCTTTCTTT.

Only a few counts were recorded for this clone. The chain uses TRBV19 and TRBJ1-5; maybe TRBD1 (5 bases). This CDR3 has 14 residues. Trimming removed 4 bases at V and 9 bases at J, with 16 bases between. CDR1 and CDR2 from the germline V gene are LNHDA and SQIVND (reference sequence). The CDR3 coding sequence is TGTGCCAGTAGTAGACGACAGCCCGGATGGCCCCAGCATTTT. Translating gives CASSRRQPGWPQHF.

As for this clone: The sample has other DNA sequences that encode this CDR3 too. The rearrangement joins TRBV7-3 to TRBJ2-1, with D perhaps matching TRBD2 (5 bases). The CDR3 spans 16 residues. Trimming removed 1 base from V and 0 bases from J, with 10 bases in between. Germline values: CDR1 SGHTA, CDR2 FQGTGA. CDR3 nucleotide sequence: TGTGCCAGCAGCTTAAATCCAGGAGGCTCCTACAATGAGCAGTTCTTC. Translating gives CASSLNPGGSYNEQFF.

This clone was counted between two and nine times. In DNA, the CDR3 is TGCAGCGTCCAATCCCCCGGGGACAGGGGGCGATCCTCGGGGACCCAGTACTTC. Translating it yields CSVQSPGDRGRSSGTQYF. This chain links TRBV29-1 with TRBJ2-5, with 12 nucleotides matching TRBD1. From germline, CDR1 is SQVTM and CDR2 ANQGSEA. The length of the CDR3 is 18 residues. Losses at the gene ends were 6 bases for V and 7 bases for J; bases not matched to a gene: 21.

The chain couples TRBV5-1 to TRBJ1-1; D might be TRBD1 (5 bases). V lost 4 bases and J 5 bases, leaving 15 bases between the germline ends. This CDR3 comprises 14 residues. The germline gives CDR1 SGHRS, CDR2 YFSETQ. For the CDR3, the DNA is TGCGCCAGCAGCCGTGCGGGGGGTCGAACTGAAGCTTTCTTT. Translating it yields CASSRAGGRTEAFF.

This clone came up a few times. This rearrangement joins TRBV7-2 to TRBJ2-7; 9 bases line up with TRBD2. The V gene end was trimmed by 3 bases and the J gene end by 0 bases; junction bases not matched to a gene: 6. The germline V gene has CDR1 SGHTA and CDR2 FQGNSA. The length of the CDR3 is 16 residues. This CDR3 reads CASSFWAGGSSYEQYF. DNA for the CDR3: TGTGCCAGCAGCTTTTGGGCGGGGGGGAGCTCCTACGAGCAGTACTTC.